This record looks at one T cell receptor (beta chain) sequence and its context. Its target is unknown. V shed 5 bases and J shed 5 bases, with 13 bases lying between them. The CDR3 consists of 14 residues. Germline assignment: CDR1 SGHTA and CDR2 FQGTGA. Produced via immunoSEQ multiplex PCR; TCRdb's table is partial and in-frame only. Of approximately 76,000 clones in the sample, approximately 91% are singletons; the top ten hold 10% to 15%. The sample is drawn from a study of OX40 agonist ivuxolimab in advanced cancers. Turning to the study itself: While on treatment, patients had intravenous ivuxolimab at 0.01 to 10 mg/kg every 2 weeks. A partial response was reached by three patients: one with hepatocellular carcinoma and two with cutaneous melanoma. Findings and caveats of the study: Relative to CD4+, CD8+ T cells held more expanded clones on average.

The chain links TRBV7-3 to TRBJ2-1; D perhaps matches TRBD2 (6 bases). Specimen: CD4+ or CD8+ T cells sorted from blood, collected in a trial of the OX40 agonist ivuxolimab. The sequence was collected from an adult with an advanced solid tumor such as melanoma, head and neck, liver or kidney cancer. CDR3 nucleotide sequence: TGTGCCAGCAGCCCGGTGGGAGGCGACAATGAGCAGTTCTTC. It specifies CASSPVGGDNEQFF. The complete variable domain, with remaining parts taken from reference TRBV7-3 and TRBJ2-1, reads GAGVSQTPSNKVTEKGKYVELRCDPISGHTALYWYRQSLGQGPEFLIYFQGTGAADDSGLPNDRFFAVRPEGSVSTLKIQRTERGDSAVYLCASSPVGGDNEQFFGPGTRLTVL.